This T cell receptor delta chain was documented in a study of gamma-delta T cells after stem cell transplantation. The CDR3 consists of 16 residues. V trimming: 3 bases; J trimming: 1 base; junction bases outside the gene matches: 8. CDR1 GEAIGNYY and CDR2 EKD come from the germline V gene. In its sample, this clone was seen a few times. TCRdb re-called the RT-PCR reads via CATT. The sample shows approximately 2,500 delta-chain clones, 7.6% of them seen only once. Sample: gamma-delta T cells. The chain uses TRDV2 and TRDJ1, with 9 bases identical to TRDD3. The receptor comes from a human donor. It is not recorded whose cells these are; they may come from a transplant donor. CDR3 nucleotides: TGTGCCTGTGACTTACTGGGGGACCGCCCCACCGATAAACTCATCTTT. It encodes CACDLLGDRPTDKLIF.